This paragraph reports one T cell receptor beta chain. Its matching antigen is unknown. The data were taken from a study of shared clonotypes between healthy human individuals. Regarding the study as a whole: Shared clonotypes: 4.5% to 6% naive CD4, around 3.7% naive CD8, around 2.2% memory CD4, over 0.3% memory CD8.

Method: immunoSEQ multiplex PCR; TCRdb's copy keeps in-frame clones and lacks some. The sample consists of roughly 2 million clones, 85% to 95% of them appearing once. The CDR3 runs to 16 residues. The germline V gene has CDR1 MDHEN and CDR2 SYDVKM. V lost 2 bases to trimming and J lost 5 bases; unmatched junction nucleotides: 6. The sequenced sample was naive CD4+ T cells sorted from blood. The subset here: CD45RA+ positively selected. The TCR sequence derives from a man in his late teens or twenties in good health. The chain employs TRBV28 and TRBJ2-2, with 9 nucleotides matching TRBD2. CDR3 sequence: CASSLPAGGETGELFF. CDR3 DNA: TGTGCCAGCAGTTTACCAGCGGGGGGAGAAACCGGGGAGCTGTTTTTT. The full variable domain, in which reference TRBV28 and TRBJ2-2 provide the parts outside the CDR3, is DVKVTQSSRYLVKRTGEKVFLECVQDMDHENMFWYRQDPGLGLRLIYFSYDVKMKEKGDIPEGYSVSREKKERFSLILESASTNQTSMYLCASSLPAGGETGELFFGEGSRLTVL.